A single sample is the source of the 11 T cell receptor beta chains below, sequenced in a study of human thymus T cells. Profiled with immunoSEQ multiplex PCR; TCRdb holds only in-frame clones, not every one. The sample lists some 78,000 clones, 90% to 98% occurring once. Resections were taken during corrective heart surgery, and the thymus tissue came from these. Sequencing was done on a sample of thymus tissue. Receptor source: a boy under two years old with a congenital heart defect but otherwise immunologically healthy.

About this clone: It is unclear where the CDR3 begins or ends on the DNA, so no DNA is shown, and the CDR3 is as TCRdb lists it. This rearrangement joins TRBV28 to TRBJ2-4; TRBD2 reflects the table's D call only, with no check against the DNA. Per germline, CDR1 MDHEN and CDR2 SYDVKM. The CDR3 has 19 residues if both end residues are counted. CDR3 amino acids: CASSLWVPLRQRGRYIQYF.

The CDR3 coding sequence is TGTGCCAGCAGCTTGGTCGTTGGTAGGCATTGCGGGATCTCCTACAATGAGCAGTTCTTC. Its translation: CASSLVVGRHCGISYNEQFF. The chain joins TRBV7-6 to TRBJ2-1; the D gene is possibly TRBD2 (6 bases). Per the germline V gene, CDR1 is SGHVS and CDR2 is FNYEAQ. The V and J ends lost 3 bases and 0 bases respectively, with 24 bases between them. The CDR3 runs 20 residues.

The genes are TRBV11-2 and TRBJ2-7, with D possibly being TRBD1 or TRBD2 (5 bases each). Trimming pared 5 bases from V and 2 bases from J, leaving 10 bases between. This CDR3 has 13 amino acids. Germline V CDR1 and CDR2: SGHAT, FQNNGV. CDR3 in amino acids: CASSKGTAYEQYF. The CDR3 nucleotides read TGTGCCAGCAGCAAAGGGACGGCCTACGAGCAGTACTTC. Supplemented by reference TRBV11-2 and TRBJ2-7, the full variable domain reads EAGVAQSPRYKIIEKRQSVAFWCNPISGHATLYWYQQILGQGPKLLIQFQNNGVVDDSQLPKDRFSAERLKGVDSTLKIQPAKLEDSAVYLCASSKGTAYEQYFGPGTRLTVT.

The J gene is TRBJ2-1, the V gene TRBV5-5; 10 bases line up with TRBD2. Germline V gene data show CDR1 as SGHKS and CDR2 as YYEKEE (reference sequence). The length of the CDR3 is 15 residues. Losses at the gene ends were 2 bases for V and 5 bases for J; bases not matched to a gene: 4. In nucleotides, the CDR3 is TGTGCCAGCAGCTTTAGCGGGGGGACCCACAATGAGCAGTTCTTC. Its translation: CASSFSGGTHNEQFF.

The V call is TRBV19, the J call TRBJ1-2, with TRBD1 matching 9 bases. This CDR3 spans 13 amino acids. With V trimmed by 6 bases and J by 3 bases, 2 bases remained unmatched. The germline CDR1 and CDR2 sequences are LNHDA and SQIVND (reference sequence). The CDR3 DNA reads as TGTGCCAGTAGAGGGACAGGGTACTATGGCTACACCTTC. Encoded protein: CASRGTGYYGYTF.

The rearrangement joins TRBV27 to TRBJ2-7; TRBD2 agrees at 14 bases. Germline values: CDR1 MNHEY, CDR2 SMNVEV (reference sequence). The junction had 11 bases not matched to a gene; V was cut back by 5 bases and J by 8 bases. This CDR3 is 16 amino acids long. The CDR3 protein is CASSPRTSGRRRQQYF. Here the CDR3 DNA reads TGTGCCAGCAGTCCCCGGACTAGCGGGAGGAGAAGGCAGCAGTACTTC.

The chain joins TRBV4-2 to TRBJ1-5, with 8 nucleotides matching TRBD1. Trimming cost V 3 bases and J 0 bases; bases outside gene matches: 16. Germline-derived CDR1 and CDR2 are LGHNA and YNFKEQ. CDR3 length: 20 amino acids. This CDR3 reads CASSHVPTGADLYSNQPQHF. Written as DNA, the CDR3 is TGTGCCAGCAGCCACGTACCGACAGGGGCTGACCTTTATAGCAATCAGCCCCAGCATTTT.

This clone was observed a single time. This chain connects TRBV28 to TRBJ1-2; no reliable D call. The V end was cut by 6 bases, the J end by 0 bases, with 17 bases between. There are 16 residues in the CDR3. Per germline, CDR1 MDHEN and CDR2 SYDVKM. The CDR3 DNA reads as TGTGCCAGCAGCCCACGGACCGGTCCCACTAACTATGGCTACACCTTC. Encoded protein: CASSPRTGPTNYGYTF.

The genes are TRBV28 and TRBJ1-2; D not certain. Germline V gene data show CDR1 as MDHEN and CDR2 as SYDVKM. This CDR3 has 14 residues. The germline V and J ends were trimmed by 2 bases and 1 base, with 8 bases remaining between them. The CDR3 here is CASSLSPYNYGYTF. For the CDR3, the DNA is TGTGCCAGCAGTTTAAGTCCTTATAACTATGGCTACACCTTC.

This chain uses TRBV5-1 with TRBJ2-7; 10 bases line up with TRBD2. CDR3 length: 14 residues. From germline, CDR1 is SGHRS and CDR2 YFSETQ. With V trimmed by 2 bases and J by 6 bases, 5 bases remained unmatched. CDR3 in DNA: TGCGCCAGCAGCTTATCGACTAGCGGGTGCGAGCAGTACTTC. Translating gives CASSLSTSGCEQYF.

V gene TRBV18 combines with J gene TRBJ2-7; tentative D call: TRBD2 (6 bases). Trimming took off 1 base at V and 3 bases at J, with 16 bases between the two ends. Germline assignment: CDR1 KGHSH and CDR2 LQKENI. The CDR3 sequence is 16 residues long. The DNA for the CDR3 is TGTGCCAGCTCACCACACCTATCACGGGAGAACTACGAGCAGTACTTC. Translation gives CASSPHLSRENYEQYF.